The clone carrying this T cell receptor beta chain appeared many times. What it recognizes is unknown. The source of the sample is a study of identical twins. Overall study findings and caveats: A lower insertion count was a feature of abundant cord blood beta clonotypes, with no such feature in memory repertoires. Recombination models fit unrelated individuals' TCR alpha sharing but underestimated twins'.

TCRdb ran MiXCR on the 5' RACE reads and lists one entry per CDR3 protein. The profile shows about 720,000 distinct CDR3 sequences, 8% to 9% of them singletons. Trimming took 2 bases from V and 9 from J; bases not matched to a gene: 8. The germline V gene has CDR1 LGHDT and CDR2 YNNKEL (reference sequence). The CDR3 contains 16 residues. These data were also reused for a study on yellow fever vaccine responses in identical twins. From that second work: Twins' vaccine T cell responses were reported to seem partly convergent and partly personalized.

This TCR was sampled from a woman aged 18-29 years in good health. The V call is TRBV3-1, the J call TRBJ2-1; 12 nucleotides agree with TRBD2. The sequenced material came from PBMCs. The CDR3 here is CASSQSGLAGFGEQFF. The DNA for the CDR3 is TGTGCCAGCAGCCAATCTGGACTAGCGGGGTTCGGTGAGCAGTTCTTC.